Listed below are T cell receptor beta chains from one sample, sequenced in a study of CD8 T cells in Susac syndrome. From the immunoSEQ multiplex PCR reads, TCRdb called clonotypes with MiXCR, one entry per CDR3 protein. The sample shows just over 80,000 distinct CDR3 sequences, approximately 94% of them seen only once. The source material was CD8+ T cells from PBMCs. The receptors originated from a human donor in good health. CDR3s include the opening cysteine and the closing phenylalanine or tryptophan. The order of the fields is V gene, D gene, J gene, CDR3 length, clone size, CDR3 protein, CDR3 DNA. D genes are given only for firm matches. Where a row states a size, it is once, few, many or the class of an expanded clone; other rows omit it.

>TRBV30|NA|TRBJ2-3|17|NA
CAWSVPGSAGYTDTQYF
TGTGCCTGGAGTGTACCGGGATCGGCAGGTTACACAGATACGCAGTATTTT
>TRBV12-3/TRBV12-4|NA|TRBJ1-2|13|NA
CASSFIRSGGYTF
TGTGCCAGCAGTTTTATTAGGAGCGGTGGCTACACCTTC
>TRBV12-3/TRBV12-4|NA|TRBJ1-1|12|NA
CASSSGGARAFF
TGTGCCAGCAGTTCCGGGGGGGCGAGAGCTTTCTTT
>TRBV4-1|NA|TRBJ2-1|12|NA
CASSQGINEQFF
TGCGCCAGCAGCCAAGGAATCAATGAGCAGTTCTTC
>TRBV9|TRBD2|TRBJ2-5|16|NA
CASSSGLAGEQETQYF
TGTGCCAGCAGCTCGGGACTAGCGGGAGAACAAGAGACCCAGTACTTC
>TRBV6-2/TRBV6-3|NA|TRBJ2-5|13|NA
CASERMGQETQYF
TGTGCCAGCGAGCGAATGGGGCAAGAGACCCAGTACTTC
>TRBV7-8|TRBD2|TRBJ2-5|15|NA
CASSSSSGDPAAQYF
TGTGCCAGCAGCTCGTCTAGCGGGGACCCCGCGGCCCAGTACTTC
>TRBV7-9|NA|TRBJ2-3|12|NA
CASSSHTDTQYF
TGTGCCAGCAGCTCACACACAGATACGCAGTATTTT
>TRBV9|NA|TRBJ1-2|15|NA
CASSVAWSSVYGYTF
TGTGCCAGCAGCGTAGCTTGGAGCAGTGTCTATGGCTACACCTTC
>TRBV12-5|NA|TRBJ2-2|15|NA
CASGLDPVVTGELFF
TGTGCTAGTGGTTTGGACCCCGTAGTAACCGGGGAGCTGTTTTTT
>TRBV10-3|NA|TRBJ1-2|13|NA
CAISEFRAYGYTF
TGTGCCATCAGTGAGTTCAGGGCCTATGGCTACACCTTC
>TRBV12-3/TRBV12-4|NA|TRBJ1-2|15|NA
CASSFKVYANYGYTF
TGTGCCAGCAGTTTCAAGGTCTACGCTAACTATGGCTACACCTTC
>TRBV9|NA|TRBJ2-1|15|NA
CASSVAEVSYNEQFF
TGTGCCAGCAGCGTAGCGGAGGTCTCCTACAATGAGCAGTTCTTC
>TRBV4-3|TRBD1|TRBJ1-6|15|NA
CASSLERQGNSPLHF
TGCGCCAGCAGCCTGGAAAGACAGGGTAATTCACCCCTCCACTTT
>TRBV29-1|NA|TRBJ1-5|13|NA
CSVGGQGNQPQHF
TGCAGCGTGGGGGGGCAGGGAAATCAGCCCCAGCATTTT
>TRBV20-1|NA|TRBJ2-3|10|NA
CSARPDTQYF
TGCAGTGCTCGCCCGGATACGCAGTATTTT
>TRBV7-8|NA|TRBJ2-3|18|NA
CASSPSLGFDLSTDTQYF
TGTGCCAGCAGCCCTAGTCTCGGGTTTGACCTTAGCACAGATACGCAGTATTTT
>TRBV4-1|NA|TRBJ2-1|11|NA
CASEGYNEQFF
TGCGCCAGCGAGGGTTACAATGAGCAGTTCTTC
>TRBV28|TRBD2|TRBJ2-2|16|NA
CASGGPGGPGTGELFF
TGTGCCAGTGGGGGACCGGGAGGGCCTGGAACCGGGGAGCTGTTTTTT
>TRBV11-2|TRBD1|TRBJ2-3|18|NA
CASSLGGTGNLGTDTQYF
TGTGCCAGCAGCTTAGGAGGGACAGGCAATCTCGGGACAGATACGCAGTATTTT
>TRBV27|NA|TRBJ1-6|15|NA
CASRPRGVDNSPLHF
TGTGCCAGCAGGCCGCGGGGGGTTGATAATTCACCCCTCCACTTT
>TRBV28|NA|TRBJ2-5|14|NA
CASSLSSETETQYF
TGTGCCAGCAGTTTATCCTCTGAAACAGAGACCCAGTACTTC
>TRBV7-9|NA|TRBJ2-1|14|NA
CASSLFRGDNEQFF
TGTGCCAGCAGCTTATTCAGGGGAGACAATGAGCAGTTCTTC
>TRBV5-1|NA|TRBJ1-5|15|NA
CASSLGQYSNQPQHF
TGCGCCAGCAGCTTGGGACAGTATAGCAATCAGCCCCAGCATTTT
>TRBV27|TRBD1|TRBJ2-5|14|NA
CASSLNRGSETQYF
TGTGCCAGCAGTTTGAACAGGGGCTCAGAGACCCAGTACTTC
>TRBV9|NA|TRBJ1-2|11|NA
CASSGGRGSLF
TGTGCCAGCAGCGGGGGAAGGGGCAGCCTCTTC
>TRBV20-1|NA|TRBJ2-7|12|NA
CSARGPSYEQYF
TGCAGTGCTAGGGGGCCAAGCTACGAGCAGTACTTC
>TRBV11-2|TRBD1|TRBJ2-7|14|NA
CASSLGDRKYEQYF
TGTGCCAGCAGCTTGGGGGACAGGAAGTACGAGCAGTACTTC
>TRBV12-3/TRBV12-4|NA|TRBJ1-1|12|NA
CASSPGYREAFF
TGTGCCAGCAGCCCAGGATACAGGGAAGCTTTCTTT
>TRBV12-2|NA|TRBJ1-1|15|NA
CASHRRQGSGTEAFF
TGTGCAAGTCACCGCAGACAGGGTTCGGGCACTGAAGCTTTCTTT
>TRBV19|NA|TRBJ2-7|13|NA
CASSMGVSYEQYF
TGTGCCAGTAGTATGGGCGTATCCTACGAGCAGTACTTC
>TRBV27|NA|TRBJ1-1|14|NA
CASSLPGGRTEAFF
TGTGCCAGCAGTTTGCCCGGAGGGAGGACTGAAGCTTTCTTT
>TRBV9|NA|TRBJ2-3|15|once
CASSAPGHGPATQYF
TGTGCCAGCAGCGCCCCGGGACACGGTCCAGCGACGCAGTATTTT
>TRBV21-1|NA|TRBJ2-1|15|NA
CASPQGRPATGEQFF
TGTGCCAGCCCCCAGGGCAGACCTGCGACGGGTGAGCAGTTCTTC
>TRBV16|NA|TRBJ1-1|14|NA
CASSQLGDNPEAFF
TGTGCCAGCAGCCAATTGGGGGATAATCCTGAAGCTTTCTTT
>TRBV7-9|NA|TRBJ2-1|15|NA
CASSPPRALNNEQFF
TGTGCCAGCAGCCCCCCAAGGGCGCTGAACAATGAGCAGTTCTTC
>TRBV29-1|NA|TRBJ2-1|13|NA
CSVEEWTYNEQFF
TGCAGCGTTGAAGAGTGGACTTACAATGAGCAGTTCTTC
>TRBV5-4|NA|TRBJ1-2|11|NA
CASSSGRGDTF
TGTGCCAGCAGCTCAGGCCGGGGTGACACCTTC
>TRBV5-6|TRBD1|TRBJ2-7|14|NA
CASSSHRGSSEQYF
TGTGCCAGCAGCTCTCACAGGGGGTCAAGCGAGCAGTACTTC
>TRBV29-1|NA|TRBJ2-1|14|NA
CSVEEGAGYNEQFF
TGCAGCGTTGAAGAAGGGGCAGGATACAATGAGCAGTTCTTC
>TRBV5-1|TRBD1|TRBJ2-3|18|once
CASSLRQGAQRWPDTQYF
TGCGCCAGCAGCTTAAGACAGGGGGCCCAGCGGTGGCCAGATACGCAGTATTTT